The clone carrying this TCR beta chain was seen repeatedly, ten times or more. This record belongs to a study of CD8 T cells in ankylosing spondylitis. Germline CDR1 reads GTSNPN; CDR2 reads SVGIG (reference sequence). Trimming pared 4 bases from V and 8 bases from J, leaving 19 bases between. The CDR3 runs 14 residues. TCRdb called the 5' RACE reads again in MiXCR, with one record for every CDR3 protein. The repertoire holds approximately 240,000 distinct CDR3 sequences, with over 9.5% as singletons. The chain joins TRBV30 to TRBJ2-3, with D possibly matching TRBD1 (6 bases). The clonotype comes from a male donor with ankylosing spondylitis or in good health (not recorded which). The source material was blood, either unsorted or a sorted T cell fraction (not recorded which). CDR3 coding DNA: TGTGCCTGGATTGTTGGACAGTCCACGGGTACGCAGTATTTT. It yields the protein CAWIVGQSTGTQYF.